This is a list of T cell receptor beta chains from one sample in a study of a mutant IDH1 vaccine in newly diagnosed glioma. This table comes from immunoSEQ multiplex PCR, and its TCRdb copy is limited to in-frame clones, with some not included. The table has roughly 43,000 clones, approximately 88% seen once. For these TCRs, the target antigens are not known. Sequencing was performed on PBMCs, taken from a glioma patient whose treatment included an IDH1 peptide vaccine. The receptor set was obtained from a woman younger than 30 with glioma. Some clones in this sample may be carry-over from other donors' samples. Each CDR3 is given without its conserved first and last residue. The D gene is left open where the match is weak.

d_gene,v_gene,j_gene,CDR3aa
TRBD2,TRBV27,TRBJ2-7,AIGAGGEQY
.,TRBV9,TRBJ1-3,ASSVAGSGNTIY
TRBD1,TRBV27,TRBJ1-1,ASSLSGTAGTEAF
.,TRBV5-6,TRBJ2-4,ASSLGWETNIQY
TRBD2,TRBV6-1,TRBJ2-5,ATDSGGTQY
TRBD1,TRBV29-1,TRBJ2-2,SVERTGGGGELF
.,TRBV9,TRBJ1-1,ASSVAVGTEAF
.,TRBV10-1,TRBJ2-7,ASSELPTNYEQY
.,TRBV28,TRBJ1-2,ASSLQNYGYT
.,TRBV4-2,TRBJ1-2,ASSQERGLSYGYT
.,TRBV5-4,TRBJ2-7,ASSTGPSTAEQY
.,TRBV15,TRBJ1-1,ATSRDQVNTEAF
.,TRBV5-6,TRBJ1-3,ASSPIWSSGNTIY
.,TRBV15,TRBJ1-6,ATSRLGSSSYNSPLH
.,TRBV2,TRBJ1-1,ASSEDWGTEAF
TRBD2,TRBV25-1,TRBJ2-1,ASSVPGLAGGLNEQF
TRBD1,TRBV7-9,TRBJ1-1,ASSLARTGDSAF
TRBD1,TRBV27,TRBJ2-7,ASSLRTGAILGYEQY
.,TRBV2,TRBJ2-3,ASSRGAYTDTQY
TRBD1,TRBV6-6,TRBJ2-7,ASTGRDSAYEQY
TRBD1,TRBV27,TRBJ1-5,ASSTGTGIHQPQH
TRBD1,TRBV4-1,TRBJ1-2,ASSPDRGAYGYT
.,TRBV10-3,TRBJ2-3,ATQGSGTSTDTQY
TRBD1,TRBV6-1,TRBJ1-1,ASSGYRGLTEAF
TRBD1,TRBV19,TRBJ1-4,ASRQGEVETNEKLF
.,TRBV29-1,TRBJ2-7,SALGRSSYEQY
.,TRBV19,TRBJ1-3,ASSIDGGYRNTIY
.,TRBV6-5,TRBJ2-7,ASTPLGGAKEQY
.,TRBV6-5,TRBJ2-7,ASSYWLSSYEQY
.,TRBV2,TRBJ2-1,ANSGVYSYNEQF
.,TRBV19,TRBJ2-1,ASRSLFTGHEQF
.,TRBV4-2,TRBJ2-5,ASSQGSLANQY
.,TRBV14,TRBJ2-7,ASSHVAVHEQY
.,TRBV5-6,TRBJ2-7,ASSLGAPGEQY
TRBD2,TRBV4-2,TRBJ2-5,ASSQWGGSGGRETQY
.,TRBV7-2,TRBJ1-4,ASSSSRGLNEKLF
.,TRBV9,TRBJ2-3,ASSARTSTDTQY
.,TRBV15,TRBJ1-2,ATSSDRNINYGYT
.,TRBV11-3,TRBJ2-3,ASSPLTGTSTDTQY
.,TRBV9,TRBJ1-2,ASSAGPLYGYT
TRBD1,TRBV5-1,TRBJ2-7,ASSKDRLAYEQY
TRBD1,TRBV6-1,TRBJ2-5,ASSEDRSPETQY
.,TRBV5-6,TRBJ1-2,ASSLPGGNWGYGYT
TRBD2,TRBV6-5,TRBJ2-1,ASRPASGNEQF
.,TRBV10-3,TRBJ2-2,ALRRGANTGELF
.,TRBV9,TRBJ2-2,ASSVEVAAPGELF
TRBD2,TRBV9,TRBJ2-7,ASSVEGSGGYEQY
.,TRBV4-1,TRBJ2-4,ASSQVITPLTKNIQY
.,TRBV2,TRBJ1-5,ASGPGAASNQPQH
TRBD1,TRBV27,TRBJ1-1,ASTMTGRENTEAF
.,TRBV25-1,TRBJ1-2,ASRQGSAGYT
.,TRBV30,TRBJ1-1,AWSGGLGTEAF
TRBD2,TRBV18,TRBJ2-3,ASSPLGLARPDTQY
TRBD2,TRBV6-4,TRBJ2-3,ASGDEAGGPSDTQY